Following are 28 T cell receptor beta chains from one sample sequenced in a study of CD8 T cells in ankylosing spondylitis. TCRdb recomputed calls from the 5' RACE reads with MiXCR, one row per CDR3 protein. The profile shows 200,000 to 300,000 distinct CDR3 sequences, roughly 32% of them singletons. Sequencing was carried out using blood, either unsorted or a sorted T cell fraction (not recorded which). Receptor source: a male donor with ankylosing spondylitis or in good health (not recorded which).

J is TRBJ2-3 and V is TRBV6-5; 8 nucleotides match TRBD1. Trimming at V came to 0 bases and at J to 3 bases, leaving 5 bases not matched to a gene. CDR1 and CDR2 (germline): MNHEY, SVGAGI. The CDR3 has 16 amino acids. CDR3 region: CASSYSGQGATDTQYF. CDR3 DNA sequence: TGTGCCAGCAGTTACTCCGGGCAGGGGGCAACAGATACGCAGTATTTT.

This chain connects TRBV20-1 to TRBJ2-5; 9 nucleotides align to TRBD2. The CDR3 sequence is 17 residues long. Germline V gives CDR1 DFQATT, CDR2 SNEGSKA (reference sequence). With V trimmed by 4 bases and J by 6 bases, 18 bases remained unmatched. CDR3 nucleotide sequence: TGCAGTGCTACTAATGCCCAGGGACTAGCTGATTTAAAGACCCAGTACTTC. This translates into CSATNAQGLADLKTQYF.

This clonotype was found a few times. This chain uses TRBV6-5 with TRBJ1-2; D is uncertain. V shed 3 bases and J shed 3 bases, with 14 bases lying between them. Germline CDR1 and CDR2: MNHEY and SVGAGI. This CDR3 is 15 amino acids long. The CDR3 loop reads CASSYRSGAYYGYTF. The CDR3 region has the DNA TGTGCCAGCAGTTATCGCTCAGGCGCATACTATGGCTACACCTTC.

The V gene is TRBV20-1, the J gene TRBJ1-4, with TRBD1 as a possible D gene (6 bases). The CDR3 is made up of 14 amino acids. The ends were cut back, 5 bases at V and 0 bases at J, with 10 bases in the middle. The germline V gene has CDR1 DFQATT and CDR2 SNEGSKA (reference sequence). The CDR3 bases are TGCAGTGCTGGAGGGGGAGCAACTAATGAAAAACTGTTTTTT. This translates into CSAGGGATNEKLFF.

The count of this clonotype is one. CDR3 bases: TGTGCCAGCAGCCCTTCGGGGTGGGCTGAAGCTTTCTTT. This translates into CASSPSGWAEAFF. The V gene is TRBV7-9, the J gene TRBJ1-1; no definite D call. Looked up from germline, CDR1 is SEHNR and CDR2 is FQNEAQ (reference sequence). Deletions cut 5 bases from V and 6 bases from J, with 13 bases between. CDR3 length: 13 amino acids.

The CDR3 sequence is CASSLGGADEKQETQYF. CDR3 sequence (DNA): TGTGCCAGCAGCTTAGGAGGGGCCGACGAAAAGCAAGAGACCCAGTACTTC. The rearrangement joins TRBV11-1 to TRBJ2-5; possibly TRBD1 or TRBD2 for D (5 bases each). Trimming cost V 1 base and J 2 bases, with 17 bases left between them. The CDR3 runs 17 residues. Germline values: CDR1 SGHAT, CDR2 FQDESV (reference sequence). The full variable domain, in which reference TRBV11-1 and TRBJ2-5 provide the parts outside the CDR3, is EAEVAQSPRYKITEKSQAVAFWCDPISGHATLYWYRQILGQGPELLVQFQDESVVDDSQLPKDRFSAERLKGVDSTLKIQPAELGDSAMYLCASSLGGADEKQETQYFGPGTRLLVL.

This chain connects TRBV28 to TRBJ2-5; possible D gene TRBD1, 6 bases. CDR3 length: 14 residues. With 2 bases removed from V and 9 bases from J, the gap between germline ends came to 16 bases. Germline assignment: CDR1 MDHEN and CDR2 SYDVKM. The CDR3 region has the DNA TGTGCCAGCAGTTTAGGGGGCTACCCGGGTCCCCAGTACTTC. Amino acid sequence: CASSLGGYPGPQYF.

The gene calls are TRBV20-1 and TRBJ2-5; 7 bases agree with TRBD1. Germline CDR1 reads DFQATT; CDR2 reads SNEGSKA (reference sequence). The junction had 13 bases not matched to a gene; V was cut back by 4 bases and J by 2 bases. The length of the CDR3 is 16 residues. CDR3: CSATDGQASRQETQYF. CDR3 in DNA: TGCAGTGCTACCGACGGACAGGCCTCACGACAAGAGACCCAGTACTTC.

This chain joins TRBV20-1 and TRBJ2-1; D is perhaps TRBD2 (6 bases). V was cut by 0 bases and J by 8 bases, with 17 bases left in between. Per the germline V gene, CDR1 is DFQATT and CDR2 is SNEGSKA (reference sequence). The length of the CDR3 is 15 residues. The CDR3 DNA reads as TGCAGTGCTAGAGATCTGGCAGGGCCGGGGGATGAGCAGTTCTTC. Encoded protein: CSARDLAGPGDEQFF.

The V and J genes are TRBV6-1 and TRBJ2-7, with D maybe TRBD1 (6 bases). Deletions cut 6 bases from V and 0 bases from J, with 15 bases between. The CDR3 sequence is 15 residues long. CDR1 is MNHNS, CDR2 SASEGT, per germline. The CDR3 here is CASSPGDLSSYEQYF. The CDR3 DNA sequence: TGTGCCAGCAGCCCAGGGGACCTCTCCTCCTACGAGCAGTACTTC.

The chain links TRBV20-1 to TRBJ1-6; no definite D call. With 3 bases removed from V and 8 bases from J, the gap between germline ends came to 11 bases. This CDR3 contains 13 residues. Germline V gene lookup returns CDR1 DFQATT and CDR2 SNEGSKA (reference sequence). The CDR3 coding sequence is TGCAGTGCTAGGGATCTACTCGATTCACCCCTCCACTTT. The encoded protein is CSARDLLDSPLHF.

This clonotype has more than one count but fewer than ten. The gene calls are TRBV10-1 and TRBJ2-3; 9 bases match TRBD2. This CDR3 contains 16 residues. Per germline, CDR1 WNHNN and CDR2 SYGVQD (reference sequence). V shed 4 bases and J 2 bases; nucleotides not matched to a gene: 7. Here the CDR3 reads CASSGPSGGTTDTQYF. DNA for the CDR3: TGCGCCAGCAGTGGGCCCAGCGGGGGGACCACAGATACGCAGTATTTT.

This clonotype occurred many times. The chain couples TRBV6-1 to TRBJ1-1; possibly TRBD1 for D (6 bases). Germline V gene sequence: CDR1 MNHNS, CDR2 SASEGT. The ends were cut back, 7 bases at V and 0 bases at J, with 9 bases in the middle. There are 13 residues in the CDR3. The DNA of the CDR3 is TGTGCCAGCATGGACAGCATGAACACTGAAGCTTTCTTT. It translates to CASMDSMNTEAFF.

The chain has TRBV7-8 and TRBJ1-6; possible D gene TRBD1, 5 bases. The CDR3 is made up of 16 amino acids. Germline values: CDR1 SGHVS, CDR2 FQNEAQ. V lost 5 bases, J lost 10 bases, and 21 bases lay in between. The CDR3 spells CASSPRNRDGASPLHF. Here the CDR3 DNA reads TGTGCCAGCAGCCCACGGAACCGGGACGGGGCCTCACCCCTCCACTTT. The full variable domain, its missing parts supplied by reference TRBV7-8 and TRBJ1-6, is GAGVSQSPRYKVAKRGQDVALRCDPISGHVSLFWYQQALGQGPEFLTYFQNEAQLDKSGLPSDRFFAERPEGSVSTLKIQRTQQEDSAVYLCASSPRNRDGASPLHFGNGTRLTVT.

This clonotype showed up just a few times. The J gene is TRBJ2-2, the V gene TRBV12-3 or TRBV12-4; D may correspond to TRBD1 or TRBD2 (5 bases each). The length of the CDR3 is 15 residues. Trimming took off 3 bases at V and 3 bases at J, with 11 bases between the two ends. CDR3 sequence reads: CASSLGTEDTGELFF. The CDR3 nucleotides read TGTGCCAGCAGTTTGGGGACGGAGGACACCGGGGAGCTGTTTTTT.

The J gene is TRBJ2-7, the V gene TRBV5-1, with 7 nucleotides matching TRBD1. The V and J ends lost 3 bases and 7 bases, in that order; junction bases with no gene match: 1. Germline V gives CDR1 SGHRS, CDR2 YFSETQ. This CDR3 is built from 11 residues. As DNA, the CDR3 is TGCGCCAGCAGCTCGGACAGGGAGCAGTACTTC. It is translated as CASSSDREQYF.

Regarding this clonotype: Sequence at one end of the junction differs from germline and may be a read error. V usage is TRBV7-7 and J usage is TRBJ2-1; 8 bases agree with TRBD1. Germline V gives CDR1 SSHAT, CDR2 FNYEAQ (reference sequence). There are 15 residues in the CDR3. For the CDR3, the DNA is TGTGCTAGCAGCTTAGCAGGGGGCGATATCAATGAGCAGTTCTTC. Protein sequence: CASSLAGGDINEQFF. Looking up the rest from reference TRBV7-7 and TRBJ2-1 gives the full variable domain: GAGVSQSPRYKVTKRGQDVTLRCDPISSHATLYWYQQALGQGPEFLTYFNYEAQPDKSGLPSDRFSAERPEGSISTLTIQRTEQRDSAMYRCASSLAGGDINEQFFGPGTRLTVL.

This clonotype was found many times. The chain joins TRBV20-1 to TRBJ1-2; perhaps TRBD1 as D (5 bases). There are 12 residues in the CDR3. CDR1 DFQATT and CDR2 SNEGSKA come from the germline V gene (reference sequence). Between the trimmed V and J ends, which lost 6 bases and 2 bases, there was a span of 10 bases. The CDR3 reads CSATTENYGYTF. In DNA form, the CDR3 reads TGCAGTGCGACGACAGAAAACTATGGCTACACCTTC.

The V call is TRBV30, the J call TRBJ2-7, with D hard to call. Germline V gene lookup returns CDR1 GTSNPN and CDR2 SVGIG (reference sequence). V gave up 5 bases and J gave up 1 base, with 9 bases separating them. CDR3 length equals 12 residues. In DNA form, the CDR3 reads TGTGCCTGGGGTGGCACATCCTACGAGCAGTACTTC. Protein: CAWGGTSYEQYF.

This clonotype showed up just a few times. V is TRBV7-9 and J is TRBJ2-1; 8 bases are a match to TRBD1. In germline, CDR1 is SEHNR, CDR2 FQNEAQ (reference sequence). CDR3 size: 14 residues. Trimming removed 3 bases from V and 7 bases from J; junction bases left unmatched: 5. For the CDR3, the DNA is TGTGCCAGCAGCTTCCGGGACAGGTTTAATGAGCAGTTCTTC. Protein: CASSFRDRFNEQFF.

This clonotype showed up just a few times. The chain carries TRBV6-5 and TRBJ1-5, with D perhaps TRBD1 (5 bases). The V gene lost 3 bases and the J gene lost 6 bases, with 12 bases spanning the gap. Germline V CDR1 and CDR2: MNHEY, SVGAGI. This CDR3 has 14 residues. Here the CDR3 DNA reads TGTGCCAGCAGTTATCGTGGGGGGAGTCAGCCCCAGCATTTT. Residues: CASSYRGGSQPQHF.

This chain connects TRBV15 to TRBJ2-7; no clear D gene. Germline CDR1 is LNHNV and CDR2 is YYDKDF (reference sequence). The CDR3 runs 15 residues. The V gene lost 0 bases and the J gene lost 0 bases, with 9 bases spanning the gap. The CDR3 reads CATSREPHSSYEQYF. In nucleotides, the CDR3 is TGTGCCACCAGCAGAGAACCCCATAGCTCCTACGAGCAGTACTTC.

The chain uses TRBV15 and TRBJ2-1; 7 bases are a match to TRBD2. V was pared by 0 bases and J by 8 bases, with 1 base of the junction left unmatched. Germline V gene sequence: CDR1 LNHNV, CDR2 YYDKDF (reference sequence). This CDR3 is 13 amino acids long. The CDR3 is CATSRDGGDEQFF. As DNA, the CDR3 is TGTGCCACCAGCAGAGATGGGGGGGATGAGCAGTTCTTC.

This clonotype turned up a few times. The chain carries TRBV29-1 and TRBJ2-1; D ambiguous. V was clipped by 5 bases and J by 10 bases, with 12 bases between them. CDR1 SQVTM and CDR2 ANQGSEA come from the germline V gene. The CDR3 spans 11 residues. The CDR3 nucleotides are TGCAGCGTTTGGACGGCAGGAGAGCAGTTCTTC. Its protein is CSVWTAGEQFF.

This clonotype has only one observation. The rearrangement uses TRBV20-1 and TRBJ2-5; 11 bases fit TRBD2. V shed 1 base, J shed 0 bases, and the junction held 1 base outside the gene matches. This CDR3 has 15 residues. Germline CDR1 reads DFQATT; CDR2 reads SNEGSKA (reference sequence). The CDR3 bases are TGCAGTGCTAGAGGGACTAGCGGGTACCAAGAGACCCAGTACTTC. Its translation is CSARGTSGYQETQYF.

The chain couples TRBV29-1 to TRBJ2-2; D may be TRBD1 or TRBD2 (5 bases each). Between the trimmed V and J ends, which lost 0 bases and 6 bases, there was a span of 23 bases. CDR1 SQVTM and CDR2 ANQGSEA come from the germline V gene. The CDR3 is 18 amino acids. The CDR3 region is CSVEERGYRSLGPGELFF. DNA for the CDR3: TGCAGCGTTGAAGAGAGGGGATACCGGAGTTTGGGTCCCGGGGAGCTGTTTTTT.

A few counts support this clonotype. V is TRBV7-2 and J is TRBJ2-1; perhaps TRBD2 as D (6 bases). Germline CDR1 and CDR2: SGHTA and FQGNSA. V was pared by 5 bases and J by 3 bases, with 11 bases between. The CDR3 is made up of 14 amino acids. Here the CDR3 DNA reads TGTGCCAGCAGCCCGAACGGGGGCTACAATGAGCAGTTCTTC. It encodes CASSPNGGYNEQFF.

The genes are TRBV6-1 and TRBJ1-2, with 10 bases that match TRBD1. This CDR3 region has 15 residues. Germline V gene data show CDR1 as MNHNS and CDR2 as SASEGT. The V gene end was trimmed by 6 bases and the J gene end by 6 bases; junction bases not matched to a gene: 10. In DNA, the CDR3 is TGTGCCAGCAGCCCTGGGCGACAGGGGGCGGATGGCTACACCTTC. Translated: CASSPGRQGADGYTF.